This entry lists 11 T cell receptor beta chains sequenced from one sample in a study of a mutant IDH1 vaccine in newly diagnosed glioma. Measured with immunoSEQ multiplex PCR; TCRdb has only the in-frame clones, and not every one. In the table there are 40,000 or so clones, less than 90% of which are singletons. Time point described: week 11, during vaccination. Vaccinated patients received 300 ug of mutant IDH1 20-mer peptide per dose, with topical imiquimod. The antigens of these receptors remain unknown. The specimen comprised PBMCs, sampled from a glioma patient whose treatment included an IDH1 peptide vaccine. The source is a middle-aged man with glioma.

V is TRBV6-1 and J is TRBJ2-2; 9 nucleotides line up with TRBD1. The CDR3 covers 16 residues. V trimming: 4 bases; J trimming: 6 bases; junction bases outside the gene matches: 9. In germline, CDR1 is MNHNS, CDR2 SASEGT. The CDR3 reads CASSVNRGRRAGELFF. In DNA, the CDR3 is TGTGCCAGCAGTGTTAACAGGGGGCGCCGGGCCGGGGAGCTGTTTTTT.

V is TRBV29-1 and J is TRBJ2-7; TRBD1 agrees at 7 bases. The J segment lost 3 bases and the V segment lost 7 bases, leaving 12 bases of the junction unmatched. Looked up from germline, CDR1 is SQVTM and CDR2 is ANQGSEA. The CDR3 runs to 14 residues. The CDR3 DNA is TGCAGCGCTGTGCGGACGACAGGGAGCTACGAGCAGTACTTC. It encodes CSAVRTTGSYEQYF.

This chain connects TRBV5-1 to TRBJ2-5; D might be TRBD2 (6 bases). Germline-derived CDR1 and CDR2 are SGHRS and YFSETQ. Trimming shortened V by 1 base and J by 2 bases, and 15 bases separated the two germline ends. CDR3 length: 16 residues. CDR3 sequence (DNA): TGCGCCAGCAGCTTGTATCTAGCGCGGGATCAAGAGACCCAGTACTTC. Translation: CASSLYLARDQETQYF.

V usage is TRBV4-1 and J usage is TRBJ2-1; 10 bases align to TRBD2. The CDR3 runs 16 residues. CDR1 is MGHRA, CDR2 YSYEKL, per germline. The V and J ends lost 5 bases and 6 bases, in that order; junction bases with no gene match: 10. The CDR3 sequence: CASSTRLLAGGNEQFF. CDR3 bases: TGCGCCAGCAGCACAAGGCTCTTAGCGGGAGGCAATGAGCAGTTCTTC.

This chain links TRBV7-9 with TRBJ1-3, with D possibly being TRBD1 (5 bases). V lost 4 bases and J 0 bases, leaving 10 bases between the germline ends. Germline CDR1 is SEHNR and CDR2 is FQNEAQ (reference sequence). This CDR3 contains 15 residues. Written as DNA, the CDR3 is TGTGCCAGCAGCTCAAGACAGAACTCTGGAAACACCATATATTTT. Protein product: CASSSRQNSGNTIYF. Full variable domain (missing parts from reference TRBV7-9 and TRBJ1-3): DTGVSQNPRHKITKRGQNVTFRCDPISEHNRLYWYRQTLGQGPEFLTYFQNEAQLEKSRLLSDRFSAERPKGSFSTLEIQRTEQGDSAMYLCASSSRQNSGNTIYFGEGSWLTVV.

The V call is TRBV19, the J call TRBJ2-3; 7 bases are shared with TRBD2. Trimming took 5 bases from V and 4 from J; bases not matched to a gene: 6. CDR3 size: 14 residues. In germline, CDR1 is LNHDA, CDR2 SQIVND (reference sequence). CDR3 in amino acids: CASSPFGLADTQYF. CDR3 nucleotides: TGTGCCAGTAGTCCTTTCGGACTAGCAGATACGCAGTATTTT.

The chain links TRBV28 to TRBJ2-3; D is undetermined. The CDR3 totals 14 residues. Trimming left V 6 bases short and J 5 bases short, with 15 bases between. CDR1 and CDR2 from the germline V gene are MDHEN and SYDVKM. In DNA form, the CDR3 reads TGTGCCAGCAGCTTTGGAGAGCTGGGAGATACGCAGTATTTT. Translated, it gives CASSFGELGDTQYF.

The genes are TRBV19 and TRBJ2-7, with D perhaps matching TRBD1 (5 bases). This CDR3 is 15 amino acids long. CDR1 LNHDA and CDR2 SQIVND come from the germline V gene (reference sequence). The V and J ends lost 1 base and 1 base respectively, with 11 bases between them. In DNA, the CDR3 is TGTGCCAGTAGTATAGGGGCAGGGTCATCCTACGAGCAGTACTTC. Its protein product is CASSIGAGSSYEQYF.

This chain's CDR3 is CASSYGQGMNTEAFF. The CDR3 nucleotides are TGTGCCAGCAGTTACGGGCAGGGAATGAACACTGAAGCTTTCTTT. The gene calls are TRBV6-6 and TRBJ1-1; D possibly corresponds to TRBD1 (5 bases). In germline, CDR1 is MNHNY, CDR2 SVGAGI (reference sequence). The CDR3 runs 15 residues. The V and J ends lost 2 bases and 0 bases respectively, with 10 bases between them.

The chain combines TRBV11-2 with TRBJ2-7; no firm D call. Per germline, CDR1 SGHAT and CDR2 FQNNGV. The V end was cut by 3 bases, the J end by 2 bases, with 8 bases between. The CDR3 is 13 amino acids. The CDR3 spells CASSFATAYEQYF. DNA for the CDR3: TGTGCCAGCAGCTTCGCTACGGCCTACGAGCAGTACTTC.

The chain carries TRBV6-5 and TRBJ1-6; D remains unclear. Trimming stripped 6 bases from V and 5 bases from J, with 11 bases between. The CDR3 covers 14 residues. Germline V gene lookup returns CDR1 MNHEY and CDR2 SVGAGI. CDR3 protein: CASRRELNNSPLHF. CDR3 in DNA: TGTGCCAGCAGGCGGGAGTTGAATAATTCACCCCTCCACTTT.